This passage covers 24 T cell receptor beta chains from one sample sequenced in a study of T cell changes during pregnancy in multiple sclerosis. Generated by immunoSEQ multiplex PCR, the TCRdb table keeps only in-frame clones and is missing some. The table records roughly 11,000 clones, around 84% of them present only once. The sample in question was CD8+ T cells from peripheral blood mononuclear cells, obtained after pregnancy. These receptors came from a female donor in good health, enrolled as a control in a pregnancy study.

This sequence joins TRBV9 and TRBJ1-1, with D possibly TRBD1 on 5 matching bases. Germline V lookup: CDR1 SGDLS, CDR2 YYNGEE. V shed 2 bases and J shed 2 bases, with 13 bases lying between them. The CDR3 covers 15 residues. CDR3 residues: CASSVFGDSNTEAFF. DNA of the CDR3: TGTGCCAGCAGCGTCTTTGGCGACAGTAACACTGAAGCTTTCTTT.

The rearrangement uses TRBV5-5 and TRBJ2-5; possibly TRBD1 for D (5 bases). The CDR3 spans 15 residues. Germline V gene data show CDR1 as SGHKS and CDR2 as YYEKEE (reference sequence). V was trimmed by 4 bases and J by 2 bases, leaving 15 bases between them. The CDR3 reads CASSLQTVFQETQYF. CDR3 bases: TGTGCCAGCAGCCTACAGACAGTATTTCAAGAGACCCAGTACTTC.

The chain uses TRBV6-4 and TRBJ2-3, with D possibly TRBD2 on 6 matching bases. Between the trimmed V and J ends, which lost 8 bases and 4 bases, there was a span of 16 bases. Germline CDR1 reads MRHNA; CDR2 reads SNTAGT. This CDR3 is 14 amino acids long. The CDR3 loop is CASAEEGWSDTQYF. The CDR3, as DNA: TGTGCCAGCGCAGAGGAGGGGTGGTCAGATACGCAGTATTTT.

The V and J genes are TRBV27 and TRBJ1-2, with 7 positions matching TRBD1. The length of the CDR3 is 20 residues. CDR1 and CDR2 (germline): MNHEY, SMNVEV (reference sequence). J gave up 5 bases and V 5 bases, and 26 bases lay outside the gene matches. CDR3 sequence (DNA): TGTGCCAGCAGTCCACAAACCCCCGACAGGGTTCTACTAAGACGGTATGGCTACACCTTC. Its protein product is CASSPQTPDRVLLRRYGYTF.

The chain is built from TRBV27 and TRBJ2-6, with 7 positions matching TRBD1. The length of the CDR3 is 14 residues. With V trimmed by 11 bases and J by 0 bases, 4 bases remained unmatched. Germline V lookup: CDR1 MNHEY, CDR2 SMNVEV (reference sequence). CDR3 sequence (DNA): TGTGCCGGGGACAGCTTCTCTGGGGCCAACGTCCTGACTTTC. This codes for CAGDSFSGANVLTF.

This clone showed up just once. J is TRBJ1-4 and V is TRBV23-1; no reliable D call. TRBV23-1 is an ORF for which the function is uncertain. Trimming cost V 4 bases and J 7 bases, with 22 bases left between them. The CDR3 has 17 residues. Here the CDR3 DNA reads TGCGCCAGCAGTCCCCAGTTGGCGGGGAACAACGCTGAAAAACTGTTTTTT. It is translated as CASSPQLAGNNAEKLFF.

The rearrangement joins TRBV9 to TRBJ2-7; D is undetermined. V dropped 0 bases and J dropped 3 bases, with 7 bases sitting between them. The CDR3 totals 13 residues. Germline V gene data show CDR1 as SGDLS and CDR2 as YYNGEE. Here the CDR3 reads CASSVGRDYEQYF. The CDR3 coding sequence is TGTGCCAGCAGCGTAGGCCGAGACTACGAGCAGTACTTC.

In DNA, the CDR3 is TGTGCCAGCAGCCTACAGGGGGCCTTGAACACTGAAGCTTTCTTT. Translation: CASSLQGALNTEAFF. V gene TRBV5-4 combines with J gene TRBJ1-1; 9 bases fit TRBD1. Trimming removed 4 bases from V and 0 bases from J; junction bases left unmatched: 4. The CDR3 loop spans 15 amino acids. The germline V gene encodes CDR1 SGHNT and CDR2 YYREEE (reference sequence).

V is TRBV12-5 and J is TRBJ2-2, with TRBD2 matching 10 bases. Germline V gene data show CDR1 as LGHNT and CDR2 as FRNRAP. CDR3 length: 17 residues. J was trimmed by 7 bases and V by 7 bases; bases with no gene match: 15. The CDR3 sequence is CASATPPSGGAFGELFF. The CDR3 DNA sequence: TGTGCTAGTGCCACACCACCCAGCGGGGGGGCCTTCGGGGAGCTGTTTTTT.

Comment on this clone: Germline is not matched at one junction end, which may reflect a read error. DNA for the CDR3: TGCGCCAGCAGCCAAGATCCAGGGTGGGAGCAGTACTTC. This gives the protein CASSQDPGWEQYF. The J gene is TRBJ2-7, the V gene TRBV5-4; a possible D gene is TRBD1 (5 bases). The CDR3 length is 13 residues. Germline loops: CDR1 SGHNT, CDR2 YYREEE (reference sequence). Looking up the rest from reference TRBV5-4 and TRBJ2-7 gives the full variable domain: ETGVTQSPTHLIKTRGQQVTLRCSSQSGHNTVSWYQQALGQGPQFIFQYYREEENGRGNFPPRFSGLQFPNYSSELNVNALELDDSALYLCASSQDPGWEQYFGPGTRLTVT.

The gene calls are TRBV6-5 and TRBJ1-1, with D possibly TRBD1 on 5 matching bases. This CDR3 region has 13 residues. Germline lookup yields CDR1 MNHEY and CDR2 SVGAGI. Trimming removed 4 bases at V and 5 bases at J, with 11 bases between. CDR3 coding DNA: TGTGCCAGCAGTTTGGGGGAGGGGACTGAAGCTTTCTTT. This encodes CASSLGEGTEAFF.

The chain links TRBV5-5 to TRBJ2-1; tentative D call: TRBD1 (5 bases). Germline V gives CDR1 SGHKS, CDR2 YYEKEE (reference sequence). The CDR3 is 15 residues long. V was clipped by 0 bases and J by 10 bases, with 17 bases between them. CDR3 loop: CASSLVAGLGREQFF. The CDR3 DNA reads TGTGCCAGCAGCTTGGTGGCAGGGTTGGGTAGAGAGCAGTTCTTC.

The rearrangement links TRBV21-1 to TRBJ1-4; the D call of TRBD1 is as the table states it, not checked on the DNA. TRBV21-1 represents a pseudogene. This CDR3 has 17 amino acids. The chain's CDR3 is CASSTPWLGGAGEKLFF. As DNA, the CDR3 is TGTGCCAGCAGCACGCCGTGGTTAGGGGGCGCGGGTGAAAAACTGTTTTTT.

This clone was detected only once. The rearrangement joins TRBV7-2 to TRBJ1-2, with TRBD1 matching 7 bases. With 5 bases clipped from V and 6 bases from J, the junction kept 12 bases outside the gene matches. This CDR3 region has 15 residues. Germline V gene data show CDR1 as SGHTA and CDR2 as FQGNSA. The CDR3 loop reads CASSMRGRPVHGYTF. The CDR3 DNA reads TGTGCCAGCAGCATGAGGGGGCGGCCCGTTCATGGCTACACCTTC.

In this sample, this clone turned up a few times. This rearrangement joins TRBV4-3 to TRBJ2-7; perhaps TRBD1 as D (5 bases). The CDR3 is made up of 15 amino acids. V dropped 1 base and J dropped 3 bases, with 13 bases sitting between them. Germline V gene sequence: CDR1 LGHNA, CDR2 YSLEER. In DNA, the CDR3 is TGCGCCAGCAGCCAAGCAGGGAATTCATACTACGAGCAGTACTTC. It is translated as CASSQAGNSYYEQYF.

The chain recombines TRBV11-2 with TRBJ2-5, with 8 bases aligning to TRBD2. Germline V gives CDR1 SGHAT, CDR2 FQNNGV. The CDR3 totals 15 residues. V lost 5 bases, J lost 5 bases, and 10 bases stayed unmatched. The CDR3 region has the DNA TGTGCCAGCAGCGAACAGGGACTAGTTGTGGAGACCCAGTACTTC. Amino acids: CASSEQGLVVETQYF. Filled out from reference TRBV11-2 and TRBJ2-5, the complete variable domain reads EAGVAQSPRYKIIEKRQSVAFWCNPISGHATLYWYQQILGQGPKLLIQFQNNGVVDDSQLPKDRFSAERLKGVDSTLKIQPAKLEDSAVYLCASSEQGLVVETQYFGPGTRLLVL.

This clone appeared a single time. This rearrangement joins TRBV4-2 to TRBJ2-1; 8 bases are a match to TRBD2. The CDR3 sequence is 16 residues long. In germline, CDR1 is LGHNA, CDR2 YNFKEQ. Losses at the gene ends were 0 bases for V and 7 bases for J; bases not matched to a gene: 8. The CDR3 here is CASSQDYGGALNEQFF. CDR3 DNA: TGTGCCAGCAGCCAAGATTACGGGGGGGCCCTTAATGAGCAGTTCTTC.

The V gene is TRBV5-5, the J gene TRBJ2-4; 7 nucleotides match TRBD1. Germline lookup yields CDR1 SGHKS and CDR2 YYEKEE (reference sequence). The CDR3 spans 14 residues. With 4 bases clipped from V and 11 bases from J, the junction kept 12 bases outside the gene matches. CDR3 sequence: CASSMDRWGDFQYF. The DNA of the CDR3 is TGTGCCAGCAGCATGGACAGGTGGGGTGATTTTCAGTACTTC.

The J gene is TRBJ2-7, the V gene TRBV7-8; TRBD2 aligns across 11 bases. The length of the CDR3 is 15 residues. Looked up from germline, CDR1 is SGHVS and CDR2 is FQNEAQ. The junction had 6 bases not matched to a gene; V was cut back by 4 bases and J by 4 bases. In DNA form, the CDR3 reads TGTGCCAGCAGCTACCCGGGACTAGCGGTTTACGAGCAGTACTTC. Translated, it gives CASSYPGLAVYEQYF. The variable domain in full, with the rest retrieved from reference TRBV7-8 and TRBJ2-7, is GAGVSQSPRYKVAKRGQDVALRCDPISGHVSLFWYQQALGQGPEFLTYFQNEAQLDKSGLPSDRFFAERPEGSVSTLKIQRTQQEDSAVYLCASSYPGLAVYEQYFGPGTRLTVT.

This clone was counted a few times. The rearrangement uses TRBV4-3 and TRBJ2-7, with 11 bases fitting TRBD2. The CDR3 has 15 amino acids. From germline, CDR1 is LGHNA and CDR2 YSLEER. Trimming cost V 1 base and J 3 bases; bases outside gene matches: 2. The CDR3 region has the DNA TGCGCCAGCAGCCAAGGACTAGCGGGGAGCTACGAGCAGTACTTC. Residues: CASSQGLAGSYEQYF.

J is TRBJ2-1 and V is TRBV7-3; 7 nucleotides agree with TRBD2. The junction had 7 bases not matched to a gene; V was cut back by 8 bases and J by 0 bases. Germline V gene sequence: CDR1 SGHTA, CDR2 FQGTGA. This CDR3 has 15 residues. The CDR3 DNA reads TGTGCCAGCTCCTTTAGCGGGTCCTCCTACAATGAGCAGTTCTTC. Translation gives CASSFSGSSYNEQFF.

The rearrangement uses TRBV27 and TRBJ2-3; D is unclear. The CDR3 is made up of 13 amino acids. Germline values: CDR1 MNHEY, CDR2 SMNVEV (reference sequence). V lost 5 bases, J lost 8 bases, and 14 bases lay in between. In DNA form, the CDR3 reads TGTGCCAGCAGTCCAACCCACCGGGTTACGCAGTATTTT. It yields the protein CASSPTHRVTQYF.

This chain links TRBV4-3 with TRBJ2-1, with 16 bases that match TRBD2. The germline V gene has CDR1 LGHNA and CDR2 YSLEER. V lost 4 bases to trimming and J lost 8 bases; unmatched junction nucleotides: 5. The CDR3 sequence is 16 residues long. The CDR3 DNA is TGCGCCAGCAGCCCCGGGACTAGCGGGGGGGTCGATGAGCAGTTCTTC. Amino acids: CASSPGTSGGVDEQFF.

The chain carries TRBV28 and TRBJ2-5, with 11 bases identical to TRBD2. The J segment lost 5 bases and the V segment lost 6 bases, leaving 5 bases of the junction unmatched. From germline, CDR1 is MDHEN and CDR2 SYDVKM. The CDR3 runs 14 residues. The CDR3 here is CASRGTSGGETQYF. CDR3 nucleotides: TGTGCCAGCAGGGGGACTAGCGGAGGGGAGACCCAGTACTTC.